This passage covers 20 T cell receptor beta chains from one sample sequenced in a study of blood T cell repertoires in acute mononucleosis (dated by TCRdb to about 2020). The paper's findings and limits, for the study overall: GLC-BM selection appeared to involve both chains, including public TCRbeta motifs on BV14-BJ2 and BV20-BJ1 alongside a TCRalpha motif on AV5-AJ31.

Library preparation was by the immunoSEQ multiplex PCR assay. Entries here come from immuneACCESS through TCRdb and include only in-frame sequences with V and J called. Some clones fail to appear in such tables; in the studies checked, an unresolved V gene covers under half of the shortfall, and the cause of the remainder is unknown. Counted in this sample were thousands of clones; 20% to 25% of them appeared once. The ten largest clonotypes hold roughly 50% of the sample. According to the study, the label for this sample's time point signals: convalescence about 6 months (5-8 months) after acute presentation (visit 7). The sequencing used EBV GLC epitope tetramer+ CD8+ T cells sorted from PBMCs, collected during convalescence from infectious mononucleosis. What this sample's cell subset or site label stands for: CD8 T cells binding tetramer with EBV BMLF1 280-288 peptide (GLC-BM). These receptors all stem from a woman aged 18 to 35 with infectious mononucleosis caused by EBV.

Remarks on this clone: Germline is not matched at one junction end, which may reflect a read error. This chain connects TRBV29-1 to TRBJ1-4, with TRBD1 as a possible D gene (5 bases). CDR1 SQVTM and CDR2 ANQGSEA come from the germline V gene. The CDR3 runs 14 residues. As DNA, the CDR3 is TGCAGGGTGGTGACAGTGGGTACTAATGAAATACTGTTTTTT. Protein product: CRVVTVGTNEILFF.

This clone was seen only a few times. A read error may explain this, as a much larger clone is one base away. The CDR3 nucleotides read TGTGCCAGCAGCTCCCTCGGGGGAGGGTGGCGGGGGCAGTACTTC. It specifies CASSSLGGGWRGQYF. The rearrangement joins TRBV18 to TRBJ2-7; 7 bases are a match to TRBD2. Losses at the gene ends were 8 bases for V and 9 bases for J; bases not matched to a gene: 19. The CDR3 is 15 amino acids. CDR1 KGHSH and CDR2 LQKENI come from the germline V gene. The entire variable domain, with the rest obtained from reference TRBV18 and TRBJ2-7, is as follows: NAGVMQNPRHLVRRRGQEARLRCSPMKGHSHVYWYRQLPEEGLKFMVYLQKENIIDESGMPKERFSAEFPKEGPSILRIQQVVRGDSAAYFCASSSLGGGWRGQYFGPGTRLTVT.

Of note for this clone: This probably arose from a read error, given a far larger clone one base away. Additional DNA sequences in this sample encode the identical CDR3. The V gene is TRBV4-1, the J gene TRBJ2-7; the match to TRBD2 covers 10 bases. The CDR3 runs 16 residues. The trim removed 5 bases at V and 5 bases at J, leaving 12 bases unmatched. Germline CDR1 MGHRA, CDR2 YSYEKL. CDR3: CASSLAWVAGGNEQYF. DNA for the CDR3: TGCGCCAGCAGCTTAGCTTGGGTAGCGGGGGGAAACGAGCAGTACTTC.

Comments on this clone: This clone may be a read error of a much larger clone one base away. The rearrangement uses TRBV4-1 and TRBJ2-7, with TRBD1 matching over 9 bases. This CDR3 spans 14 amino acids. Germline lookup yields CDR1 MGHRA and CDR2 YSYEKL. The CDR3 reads CAGSPGQGGHEQYF. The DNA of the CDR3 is TGCGCCGGCAGCCCGGGACAGGGTGGCCACGAGCAGTACTTC.

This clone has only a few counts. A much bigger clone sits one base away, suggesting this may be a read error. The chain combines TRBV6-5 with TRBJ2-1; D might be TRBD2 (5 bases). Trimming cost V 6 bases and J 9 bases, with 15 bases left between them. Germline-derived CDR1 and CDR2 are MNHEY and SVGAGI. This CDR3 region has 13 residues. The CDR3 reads CASSLASGGEQFF. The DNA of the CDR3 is TGTGCCAGCAGCTTAGCGAGCGGCGGTGAGCAGTTCTTC.

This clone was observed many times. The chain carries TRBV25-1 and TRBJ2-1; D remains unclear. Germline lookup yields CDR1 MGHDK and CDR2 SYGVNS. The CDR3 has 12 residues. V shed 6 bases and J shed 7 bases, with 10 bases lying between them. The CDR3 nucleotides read TGTGCCAGCAGCGTAGTAGGTAATGAGCAGTTCTTC. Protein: CASSVVGNEQFF.

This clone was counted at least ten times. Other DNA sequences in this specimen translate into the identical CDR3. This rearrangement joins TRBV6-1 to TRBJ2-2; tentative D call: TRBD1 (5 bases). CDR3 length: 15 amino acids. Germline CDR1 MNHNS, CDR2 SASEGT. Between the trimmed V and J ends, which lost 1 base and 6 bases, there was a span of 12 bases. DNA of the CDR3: TGTGCCAGCAGTGAAGGCAGGGTAGCCCCCGGGGAGCTGTTTTTT. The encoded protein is CASSEGRVAPGELFF.

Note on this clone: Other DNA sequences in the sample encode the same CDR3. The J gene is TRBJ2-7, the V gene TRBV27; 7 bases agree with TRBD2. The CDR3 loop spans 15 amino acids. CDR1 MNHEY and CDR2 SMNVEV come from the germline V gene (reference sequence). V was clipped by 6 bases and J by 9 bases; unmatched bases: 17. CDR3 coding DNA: TGTGCCAGCAGCTCCCGCGGGGGTGGGTGGCGGGGGCAGTACTTC. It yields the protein CASSSRGGGWRGQYF.

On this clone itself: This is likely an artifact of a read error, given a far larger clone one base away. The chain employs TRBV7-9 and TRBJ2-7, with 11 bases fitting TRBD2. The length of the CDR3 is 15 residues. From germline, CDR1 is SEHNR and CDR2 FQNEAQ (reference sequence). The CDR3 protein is CACSSRLAGFYEQYF. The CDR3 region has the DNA TGTGCCTGCAGCTCGCGACTAGCGGGGTTCTACGAGCAGTACTTC.

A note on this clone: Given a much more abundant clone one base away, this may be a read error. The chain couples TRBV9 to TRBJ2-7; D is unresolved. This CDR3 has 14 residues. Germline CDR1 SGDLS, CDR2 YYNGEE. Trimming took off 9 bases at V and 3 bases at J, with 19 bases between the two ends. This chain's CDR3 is CAISDDRSDYEQYF. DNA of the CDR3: TGTGCCATCAGTGATGACCGAAGCGACTACGAGCAGTACTTC.

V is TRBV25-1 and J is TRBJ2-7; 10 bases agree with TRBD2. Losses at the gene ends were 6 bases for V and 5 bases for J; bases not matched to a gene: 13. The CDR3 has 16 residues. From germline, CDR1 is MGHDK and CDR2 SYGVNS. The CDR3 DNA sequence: TGTGCCAGCAGCTTAGCTTGGGTAGCGGGGGGAAACGAGCAGTACTTC. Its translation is CASSLAWVAGGNEQYF.

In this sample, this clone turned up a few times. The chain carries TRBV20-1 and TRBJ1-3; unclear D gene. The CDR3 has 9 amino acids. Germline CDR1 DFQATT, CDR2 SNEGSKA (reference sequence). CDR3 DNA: TGCAGGGTCGGAAACACCATATATTTT. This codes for CRVGNTIYF.

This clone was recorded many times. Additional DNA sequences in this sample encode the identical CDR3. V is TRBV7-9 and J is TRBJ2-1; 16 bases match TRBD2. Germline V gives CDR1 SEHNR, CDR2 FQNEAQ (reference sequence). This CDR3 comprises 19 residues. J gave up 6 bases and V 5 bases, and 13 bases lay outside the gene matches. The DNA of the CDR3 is TGTGCCAGCAGCCCGGGACTAGCGGGGGGGCTCTGGCTCTTCAATGAGCAGTTCTTC. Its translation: CASSPGLAGGLWLFNEQFF.

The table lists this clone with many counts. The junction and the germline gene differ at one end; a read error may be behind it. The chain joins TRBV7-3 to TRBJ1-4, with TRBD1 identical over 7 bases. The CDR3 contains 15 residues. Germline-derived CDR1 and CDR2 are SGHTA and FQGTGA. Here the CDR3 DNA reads TGTGGCAGCAGCCCCGGACAGGTCTGGGGTGAAAAACTGTTTTTT. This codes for CGSSPGQVWGEKLFF.

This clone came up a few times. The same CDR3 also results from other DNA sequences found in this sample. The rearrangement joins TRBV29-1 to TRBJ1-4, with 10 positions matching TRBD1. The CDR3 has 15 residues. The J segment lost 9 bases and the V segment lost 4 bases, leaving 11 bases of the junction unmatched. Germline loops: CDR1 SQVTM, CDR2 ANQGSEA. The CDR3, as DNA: TGCAGCGTTGGGACAGGGGGAACTAATGAAAAAAAACTGTTTTTT. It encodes CSVGTGGTNEKKLFF.

In nucleotides, the CDR3 is TGTGCCAGCAGTGAAGTTGGCAGTGCCTATAATTCACCCCTCCACTTT. This gives the protein CASSEVGSAYNSPLHF. This chain connects TRBV7-3 to TRBJ1-6; no clear D gene. CDR3 length: 16 amino acids. Per germline, CDR1 SGHTA and CDR2 FQGTGA. Trimming removed 6 bases from V and 2 bases from J, with 14 bases in between.

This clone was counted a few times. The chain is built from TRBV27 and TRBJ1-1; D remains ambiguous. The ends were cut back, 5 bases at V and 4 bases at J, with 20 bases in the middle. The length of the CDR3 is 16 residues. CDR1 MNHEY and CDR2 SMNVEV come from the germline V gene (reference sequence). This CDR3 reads CASSERSAWESTEAFF. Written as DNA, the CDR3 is TGTGCCAGCAGTGAAAGGTCAGCCTGGGAGAGCACTGAAGCTTTCTTT.

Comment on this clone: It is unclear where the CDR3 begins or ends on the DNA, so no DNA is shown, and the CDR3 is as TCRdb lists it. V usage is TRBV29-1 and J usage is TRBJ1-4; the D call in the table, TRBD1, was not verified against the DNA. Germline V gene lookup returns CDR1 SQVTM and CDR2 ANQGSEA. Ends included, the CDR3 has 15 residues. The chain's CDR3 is CSVGQGGTNEKTVFF.

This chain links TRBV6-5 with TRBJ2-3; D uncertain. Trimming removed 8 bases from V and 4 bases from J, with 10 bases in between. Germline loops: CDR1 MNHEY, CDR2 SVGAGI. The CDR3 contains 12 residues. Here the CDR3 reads CASGSRPDTQYF. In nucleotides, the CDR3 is TGTGCCAGCGGATCCCGCCCAGATACGCAGTATTTT.

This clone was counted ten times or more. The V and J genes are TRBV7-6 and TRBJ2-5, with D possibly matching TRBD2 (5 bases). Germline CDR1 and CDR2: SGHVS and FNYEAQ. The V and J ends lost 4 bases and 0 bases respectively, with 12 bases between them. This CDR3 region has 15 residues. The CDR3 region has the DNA TGTGCCAGCAGCTCAATAGACGGGAACCAAGAGACCCAGTACTTC. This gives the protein CASSSIDGNQETQYF.